These 24 T cell receptor beta chains share one sample of origin, sequenced in a study of Ad26.COV2.S vaccination and SARS-CoV-2 variants. This table comes from immunoSEQ multiplex PCR, and its TCRdb copy is limited to in-frame clones, with some not included. The sample lists under 150,000 clones; 86% were seen once. This specimen consisted of peripheral blood, obtained after recovery from COVID-19. These receptor sequences come from a human donor who had recovered from COVID-19.

V is TRBV6-5 and J is TRBJ1-3, with a weak D call TRBD1 (6 bases). Trimming left V 6 bases short and J 4 bases short, with 13 bases between. From germline, CDR1 is MNHEY and CDR2 SVGAGI. The CDR3 length is 14 residues. The CDR3 protein is CASRTQGEGNTIYF. DNA of the CDR3: TGTGCCAGCAGGACACAGGGAGAGGGAAACACCATATATTTT.

The CDR3 region is CASSTRTSRVYNEQFF. DNA for the CDR3: TGTGCCAGTAGTACCCGCACTAGCCGGGTCTACAATGAGCAGTTCTTC. The J gene is TRBJ2-1, the V gene TRBV19; weak D call: TRBD2 (6 bases). Trimming cost V 4 bases and J 3 bases, with 16 bases left between them. Germline-derived CDR1 and CDR2 are LNHDA and SQIVND (reference sequence). The CDR3 spans 16 residues. The whole variable domain, remainder taken from reference TRBV19 and TRBJ2-1, is DGGITQSPKYLFRKEGQNVTLSCEQNLNHDAMYWYRQDPGQGLRLIYYSQIVNDFQKGDIAEGYSVSREKKESFPLTVTSAQKNPTAFYLCASSTRTSRVYNEQFFGPGTRLTVL.

This rearrangement joins TRBV18 to TRBJ2-6, with D perhaps given as TRBD1 or TRBD2 (5 bases each). Per the germline V gene, CDR1 is KGHSH and CDR2 is LQKENI. Between the trimmed V and J ends, which lost 5 bases and 0 bases, there was a span of 17 bases. CDR3 length equals 18 residues. Written as DNA, the CDR3 is TGTGCCAGCTCAGCAACCGGGACCGTGAGCTCTGGGGCCAACGTCCTGACTTTC. It is translated as CASSATGTVSSGANVLTF.

This chain links TRBV19 with TRBJ2-1, with D possibly being TRBD1 or TRBD2 (5 bases each). Germline lookup yields CDR1 LNHDA and CDR2 SQIVND (reference sequence). The CDR3 runs 15 residues. The V end was cut by 1 base, the J end by 8 bases, with 15 bases between. The CDR3 loop reads CASSIGFGTGDEQFF. CDR3 coding DNA: TGTGCCAGTAGTATAGGTTTTGGGACCGGGGATGAGCAGTTCTTC.

This chain links TRBV18 with TRBJ1-2; possibly TRBD1 for D (6 bases). Germline assignment: CDR1 KGHSH and CDR2 LQKENI. V shed 1 base and J shed 8 bases, with 17 bases lying between them. There are 15 residues in the CDR3. The CDR3, as DNA: TGTGCCAGCTCACCACTATCTCGACAGGCCGGAGGCTACACCTTC. It translates to CASSPLSRQAGGYTF.

The chain uses TRBV4-3 and TRBJ1-2; 8 bases align to TRBD1. The CDR3 length is 16 residues. After removal of 0 bases from V and 5 bases from J, the junction contained 8 bases not matched to a gene. CDR1 LGHNA and CDR2 YSLEER come from the germline V gene. The CDR3 DNA follows: TGCGCCAGCAGCCAAGATTGGGACAGGTCGATTTATGGCTACACCTTC. It encodes CASSQDWDRSIYGYTF.

The chain links TRBV6-1 to TRBJ1-6, with D possibly being TRBD1 (5 bases). V lost 3 bases, J lost 9 bases, and 15 bases lay in between. The germline V gene has CDR1 MNHNS and CDR2 SASEGT. This CDR3 has 15 residues. Here the CDR3 DNA reads TGTGCCAGCAGTGAGGAGATTCGGGGGGGTTCACCCCTCCACTTT. It is translated as CASSEEIRGGSPLHF.

V is TRBV30 and J is TRBJ2-3; 9 nucleotides match TRBD1. Germline V CDR1 and CDR2: GTSNPN, SVGIG (reference sequence). The CDR3 extends over 14 amino acids. Germline trimming cut 5 bases from V and 4 bases from J; bases unmatched to any gene: 7. The CDR3 reads CAWEWDRVPDTQYF. CDR3 in DNA: TGTGCCTGGGAGTGGGACAGGGTCCCAGATACGCAGTATTTT.

The V gene is TRBV28, the J gene TRBJ1-2; TRBD1 matches at 7 bases. The CDR3 is 13 residues long. Germline CDR1 reads MDHEN; CDR2 reads SYDVKM. Unmatched junction bases numbered 5, after V lost 6 bases and J lost 4 bases. In DNA, the CDR3 is TGTGCCAGCAGAGGGGGCAAGGGCTATGGCTACACCTTC. Translated: CASRGGKGYGYTF.

The chain links TRBV11-2 to TRBJ2-2; D may correspond to TRBD1 or TRBD2 (6 bases each). Deletions cut 2 bases from V and 1 base from J, with 17 bases between. The CDR3 spans 18 residues. Looked up from germline, CDR1 is SGHAT and CDR2 is FQNNGV. In DNA form, the CDR3 reads TGTGCCAGCAGCTTAAGCAGGGGAGCGGGTCTGAACACCGGGGAGCTGTTTTTT. Residues: CASSLSRGAGLNTGELFF.

This clone was detected only once. The CDR3 here is CASSYSRQTKETQYF. The CDR3 region has the DNA TGTGCCAGCAGTTACTCGAGGCAGACAAAAGAGACCCAGTACTTC. The chain links TRBV6-6 to TRBJ2-5; no clear D gene. From germline, CDR1 is MNHNY and CDR2 SVGAGI (reference sequence). The CDR3 length is 15 residues. With 0 bases removed from V and 3 bases from J, the gap between germline ends came to 11 bases.

This clone was seen once. The CDR3 region is CASSYENNSPLHF. Written as DNA, the CDR3 is TGTGCCAGCAGTTACGAAAATAATTCACCCCTCCACTTT. The chain joins TRBV6-5 to TRBJ1-6; D not certain. There are 13 residues in the CDR3. Trimming shortened V by 2 bases and J by 5 bases, and 4 bases separated the two germline ends. CDR1 and CDR2 (germline): MNHEY, SVGAGI.

This CDR3 is CASSYRGPYNEQFF. The CDR3 DNA is TGTGCCAGCAGTTACAGGGGCCCTTACAATGAGCAGTTCTTC. The rearrangement joins TRBV28 to TRBJ2-1, with 7 positions matching TRBD1. Germline assignment: CDR1 MDHEN and CDR2 SYDVKM. V shed 4 bases, J shed 4 bases, and the junction held 4 bases outside the gene matches. CDR3 length: 14 amino acids.

The gene calls are TRBV27 and TRBJ2-7; D might be TRBD2 (6 bases). Germline CDR1 MNHEY, CDR2 SMNVEV (reference sequence). The V and J ends lost 5 bases and 1 base respectively, with 12 bases between them. CDR3 size: 14 residues. The CDR3 bases are TGTGCCAGCAGTATGGGCGGGGTTTCCTACGAGCAGTACTTC. This codes for CASSMGGVSYEQYF.

The V call is TRBV7-2, the J call TRBJ2-7, with TRBD2 matching over 12 bases. This CDR3 has 17 residues. J was trimmed by 2 bases and V by 5 bases; bases with no gene match: 10. Germline V lookup: CDR1 SGHTA, CDR2 FQGNSA. The CDR3 reads CASSRRATSGGTYEQYF. CDR3 nucleotide sequence: TGTGCCAGCAGCCGCCGGGCGACTAGCGGGGGTACCTACGAGCAGTACTTC.

The chain recombines TRBV2 with TRBJ1-1, with D unresolved. This CDR3 comprises 13 residues. Germline CDR1 SNHLY, CDR2 FYNNEI. Trimming cost V 4 bases and J 0 bases, with 6 bases left between them. The CDR3 spells CASSVLLNTEAFF. Here the CDR3 DNA reads TGTGCCAGCAGTGTCCTCTTGAACACTGAAGCTTTCTTT.

This chain joins TRBV4-3 and TRBJ2-7, with 8 positions matching TRBD2. The CDR3 is 14 amino acids. In germline, CDR1 is LGHNA, CDR2 YSLEER. V dropped 11 bases and J dropped 7; count of bases not matched to a gene: 16. The CDR3 region has the DNA TGCGCCCCCCGCGCGGGCGCGGGGGGCGGGGAGCAGTACTTC. It yields the protein CAPRAGAGGGEQYF.

V is TRBV3-1 (or the pseudogene TRBV3-2) and J is TRBJ2-1, with TRBD2 matching 13 bases. V gave up 1 base and J gave up 6 bases; unmatched junction bases: 6. The germline V gene encodes CDR1 LGHDT and CDR2 YNNKEL (reference sequence). CDR3 size: 17 residues. The CDR3 spells CASSQVTSGGAGNEQFF. CDR3 nucleotides: TGTGCCAGCAGCCAAGTCACTAGCGGGGGGGCCGGCAATGAGCAGTTCTTC.

J is TRBJ1-6 and V is TRBV19; possible D gene TRBD1, 6 bases. Germline CDR1 is LNHDA and CDR2 is SQIVND (reference sequence). The CDR3 runs to 15 residues. Trimming took 4 bases from V and 8 from J, leaving 15 bases between them. The CDR3 bases are TGTGCCAGTAGTACTAGGGACAAACGGGATTCACCCCTCCACTTT. It encodes CASSTRDKRDSPLHF.

The rearrangement uses TRBV4-3 and TRBJ1-3, with D unclear. With 3 bases removed from V and 1 base from J, the gap between germline ends came to 13 bases. The length of the CDR3 is 16 residues. In germline, CDR1 is LGHNA, CDR2 YSLEER. The CDR3 region is CASSQGGFVSGNTIYF. CDR3 DNA: TGCGCCAGCAGCCAGGGTGGGTTTGTGTCTGGAAACACCATATATTTT.

The CDR3 protein is CAWDRGFDTEAFF. CDR3 DNA sequence: TGTGCCTGGGACAGGGGCTTTGACACTGAAGCTTTCTTT. This chain uses TRBV30 with TRBJ1-1, with 8 positions matching TRBD1. The CDR3 is 13 amino acids. The germline CDR1 and CDR2 sequences are GTSNPN and SVGIG (reference sequence). J gave up 3 bases and V 5 bases, and 5 bases lay outside the gene matches.

The gene calls are TRBV7-9 and TRBJ2-3; the D gene is possibly TRBD2 (5 bases). Germline CDR1 is SEHNR and CDR2 is FQNEAQ (reference sequence). The CDR3 is 14 residues long. V was trimmed by 3 bases and J by 4 bases, leaving 11 bases between them. In DNA, the CDR3 is TGTGCCAGCAGCTTTCCCGACTATTCAGATACGCAGTATTTT. Protein product: CASSFPDYSDTQYF. The whole variable domain, remainder taken from reference TRBV7-9 and TRBJ2-3, is DTGVSQNPRHKITKRGQNVTFRCDPISEHNRLYWYRQTLGQGPEFLTYFQNEAQLEKSRLLSDRFSAERPKGSFSTLEIQRTEQGDSAMYLCASSFPDYSDTQYFGPGTRLTVL.

The chain joins TRBV18 to TRBJ1-4; weak D call: TRBD1 (5 bases). V lost 6 bases and J lost 8, with 19 bases in between. The CDR3 extends over 15 amino acids. CDR1 KGHSH and CDR2 LQKENI come from the germline V gene. The CDR3 sequence: CASSGESDSREKLFF. CDR3 bases: TGTGCCAGCTCCGGAGAATCTGACAGTCGGGAAAAACTGTTTTTT.

The chain recombines TRBV24-1 with TRBJ1-1; 8 bases line up with TRBD1. Germline V gene lookup returns CDR1 KGHDR and CDR2 SFDVKD. The CDR3 totals 12 residues. V shed 4 bases, J shed 12 bases, and the junction held 6 bases outside the gene matches. The CDR3 region is CATSDPGQGTFF. DNA of the CDR3: TGTGCCACCAGTGACCCCGGACAGGGTACTTTCTTT.